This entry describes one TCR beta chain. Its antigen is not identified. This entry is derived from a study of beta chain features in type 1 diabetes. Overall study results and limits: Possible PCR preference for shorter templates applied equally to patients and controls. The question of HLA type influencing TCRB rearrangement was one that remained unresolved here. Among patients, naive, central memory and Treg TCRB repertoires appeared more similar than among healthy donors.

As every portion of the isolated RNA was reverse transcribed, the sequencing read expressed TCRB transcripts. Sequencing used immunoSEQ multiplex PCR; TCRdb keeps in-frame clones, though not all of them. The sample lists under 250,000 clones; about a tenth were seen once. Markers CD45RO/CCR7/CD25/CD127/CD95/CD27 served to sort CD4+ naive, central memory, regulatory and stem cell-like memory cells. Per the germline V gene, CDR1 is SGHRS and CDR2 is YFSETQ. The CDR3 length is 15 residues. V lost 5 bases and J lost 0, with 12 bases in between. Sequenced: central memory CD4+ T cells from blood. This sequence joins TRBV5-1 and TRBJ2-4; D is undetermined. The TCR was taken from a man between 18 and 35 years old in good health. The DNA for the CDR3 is TGCGCCAGCAGTCCGGATAACTTAGCCAAAAACATTCAGTACTTC. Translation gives CASSPDNLAKNIQYF. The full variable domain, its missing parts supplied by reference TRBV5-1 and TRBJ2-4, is KAGVTQTPRYLIKTRGQQVTLSCSPISGHRSVSWYQQTPGQGLQFLFEYFSETQRNKGNFPGRFSGRQFSNSRSEMNVSTLELGDSALYLCASSPDNLAKNIQYFGAGTRLSVL.